Shown below are 12 T cell receptor beta chains from a single sample sequenced in a study of prognosis after radiotherapy for stage I lung cancer. Genomic DNA provided the template from which TCR beta CDR3 was amplified by two-round multiplex PCR. First-round PCR used primers specific to each TRBV and TRBJ gene. A single record per CDR3 protein comes from TCRdb applying MiXCR to the multiplex PCR reads. Of tens of thousands of distinct CDR3 sequences in the sample, roughly a quarter were seen once. Sequenced material: PBMCs, taken before or after stereotactic body radiation therapy (not recorded which). All receptors derive from a donor over 45 with non-small cell lung cancer.

This clonotype appeared many times. The chain has TRBV12-3 or TRBV12-4 and TRBJ2-3, with D uncertain. The CDR3 sequence is 13 residues long. V lost 5 bases, J lost 0 bases, and 6 bases lay in between. The CDR3 loop reads CASSKASTDTQYF. The CDR3 DNA reads as TGTGCCAGCAGTAAGGCTAGCACAGATACGCAGTATTTT.

This clonotype was recorded a few times. This may be a read error: a much more frequent sequence differs by one nucleotide. The V gene is TRBV7-9, the J gene TRBJ1-2; D might be TRBD1 (6 bases). From germline, CDR1 is SEHNR and CDR2 FQNEAQ (reference sequence). V lost 10 bases and J lost 0, with 18 bases in between. This CDR3 has 15 residues. The CDR3: CATQRTVSSNYGYTF. The CDR3 DNA reads TGTGCCACTCAAAGGACAGTCTCATCTAACTATGGCTACACCTTC.

V gene TRBV20-1 combines with J gene TRBJ1-2; 10 bases line up with TRBD1. CDR3 length: 15 residues. The V gene end was trimmed by 4 bases and the J gene end by 6 bases; junction bases not matched to a gene: 11. Per the germline V gene, CDR1 is DFQATT and CDR2 is SNEGSKA (reference sequence). The CDR3 sequence is CSAMSQTGGAHGYTF. The DNA for the CDR3 is TGCAGTGCTATGTCCCAGACAGGGGGCGCGCATGGCTACACCTTC.

This clonotype was seen repeatedly, ten times or more. J is TRBJ2-1 and V is TRBV15; TRBD2 matches 14 bases. The germline CDR1 and CDR2 sequences are LNHNV and YYDKDF (reference sequence). The CDR3 consists of 19 residues. V was clipped by 5 bases and J by 4 bases; unmatched bases: 13. The CDR3 loop reads CATSGELGTSGGEYNEQFF. The CDR3 nucleotides read TGTGCCACCAGCGGGGAACTCGGGACTAGCGGGGGAGAGTACAATGAGCAGTTCTTC.

This clonotype was seen many times. The chain couples TRBV13 to TRBJ2-4; 12 bases map to TRBD2. Germline loops: CDR1 PRHDT, CDR2 FYEKMQ (reference sequence). This CDR3 has 14 amino acids. V trimming: 5 bases; J trimming: 10 bases; junction bases outside the gene matches: 6. The CDR3 protein is CASSTRTSGTIQYF. For the CDR3, the DNA is TGTGCCAGCAGCACCCGGACTAGCGGGACAATTCAGTACTTC.

Details on this clonotype: This likely reflects a read error, since a far larger clone is one base away. The chain carries TRBV6-2 or TRBV6-3 and TRBJ2-1; 7 bases align to TRBD2. Germline V gives CDR1 MNHEY, CDR2 SVGEGT. The CDR3 loop spans 12 amino acids. V lost 10 bases and J lost 9; bases outside the gene matches: 9. The CDR3 region is CAIATGGREQFF. The CDR3 DNA follows: TGTGCCATCGCAACGGGGGGACGTGAGCAGTTCTTC.

A note on this clonotype: A single base is all that separates this from a far larger clone, so a read error is likely. The genes are TRBV6-2 or TRBV6-3 and TRBJ1-5, with 10 bases matching TRBD1. Germline lookup yields CDR1 MNHEY and CDR2 SVGEGT. The CDR3 totals 15 residues. Written as DNA, the CDR3 is TGTGCCAGCAGTCCCCGGGGACAGGGGAATCATCCCCAGCATTTT. Protein: CASSPRGQGNHPQHF.

This clonotype was picked up many times. J is TRBJ2-1 and V is TRBV20-1; 14 nucleotides line up with TRBD2. Looked up from germline, CDR1 is DFQATT and CDR2 is SNEGSKA (reference sequence). The CDR3 spans 22 residues. Trimming removed 0 bases from V and 0 bases from J; junction bases left unmatched: 16. The CDR3 DNA is TGCAGTGCTAGAGAAGTTGGGCCGGGACTAGCGGGAGAATCTAGCTCCTACAATGAGCAGTTCTTC. It codes for CSAREVGPGLAGESSSYNEQFF.

J is TRBJ2-3 and V is TRBV5-5; D is ambiguous. The V end lost 4 bases, the J end lost 0 bases, and 6 bases lay between the germline ends. This CDR3 contains 13 residues. The germline V gene has CDR1 SGHKS and CDR2 YYEKEE (reference sequence). The CDR3 coding sequence is TGTGCCAGCAGCAGTTTTAGCACAGATACGCAGTATTTT. This encodes CASSSFSTDTQYF. The whole variable domain, filled in from reference TRBV5-5 and TRBJ2-3, reads DAGVTQSPTHLIKTRGQQVTLRCSPISGHKSVSWYQQVLGQGPQFIFQYYEKEERGRGNFPDRFSARQFPNYSSELNVNALLLGDSALYLCASSSFSTDTQYFGPGTRLTVL.

This clonotype appeared many times. This chain links TRBV28 with TRBJ1-6; a weak D match, TRBD1 (6 bases). The CDR3 runs to 15 residues. Trimming cost V 3 bases and J 7 bases, with 13 bases left between them. Germline values: CDR1 MDHEN, CDR2 SYDVKM. The chain's CDR3 is CASSFGGHHNSPLHF. CDR3 nucleotides: TGTGCCAGCAGTTTCGGGGGACACCACAATTCACCCCTCCACTTT.

The sample holds one count of this clonotype. This chain links TRBV9 with TRBJ2-5; D unresolved. V shed 3 bases and J shed 5 bases, with 17 bases lying between them. CDR3 size: 15 residues. Germline values: CDR1 SGDLS, CDR2 YYNGEE. The CDR3 loop is CASSDGPFALETQYF. CDR3 sequence (DNA): TGTGCCAGCAGCGATGGTCCCTTTGCCTTGGAGACCCAGTACTTC.

This clonotype was picked up many times. V and J are TRBV20-1 and TRBJ1-2; weak D call: TRBD1 (5 bases). The CDR3 length is 12 residues. Trimming shortened V by 5 bases and J by 6 bases, and 13 bases separated the two germline ends. Germline lookup yields CDR1 DFQATT and CDR2 SNEGSKA (reference sequence). CDR3 nucleotides: TGCAGTGCTGAGGGGACGTTCGATGGCTACACCTTC. Its protein is CSAEGTFDGYTF.